This T cell receptor (beta chain) was sequenced during a study of blood T cell repertoires in COVID-19. At the level of the study: The United States, Italy and Spain were the sources of the acute and convalescent COVID-19 samples. PBMCs, B-cell-depleted T cells, or T cells provided the cDNA or gDNA that made up the material.

This CDR3 contains 16 residues. With 5 bases clipped from V and 1 base from J, the junction kept 4 bases outside the gene matches. Per germline, CDR1 KGHSH and CDR2 LQKENI. The repertoire was sequenced with immunoSEQ multiplex PCR; TCRdb's copy has only in-frame clones and lacks some. Of some 320,000 clones detected, approximately 89% appear once; the ten largest clones hold approximately 5.3%. Participants' reported clinical history set cohort assignment. The chain couples TRBV18 to TRBJ2-3; the match to TRBD2 covers 12 bases. Sequencing was carried out using PBMCs or T cells enriched from blood (not recorded which). This clonotype was obtained from a woman younger than 45 who had recovered from COVID-19. CDR3 loop: CASSSGLAGRTDTQYF. CDR3 DNA sequence: TGTGCCAGCTCATCCGGACTAGCGGGGCGCACAGATACGCAGTATTTT.